This record covers a single T cell receptor (beta chain). Per the authors' pipeline: Nucleated cell counts were estimated from reference gene primer amplification. Sequencing was performed with immunoSEQ multiplex PCR; in TCRdb, only in-frame clones are kept and a portion is missing. V, J and clone size are taken as reported in that table, and D and trimming were inferred from the DNA itself. The sample has 110,000 or so clones, 82% seen once; the top ten hold about 12%. This sample was included in a study of blood T cell repertoires in COVID-19. Study-wide context: Specimens from acute and convalescent COVID-19 originated in the United States, Italy and Spain. PBMCs, B-cell-depleted T cells, or T cells provided the cDNA or gDNA that made up the material.

CDR1 is MNHEY, CDR2 SVGAGI, per germline. V was clipped by 4 bases and J by 8 bases, with 15 bases between them. The CDR3 is 15 residues long. The chain has TRBV6-5 and TRBJ1-6; D is perhaps TRBD1 (5 bases). The sequence came from a human donor in a cohort sampled during active COVID-19. Sequencing was performed on peripheral blood. CDR3 loop: CASSSFDSLDSPLHF. The CDR3 DNA sequence: TGTGCCAGCAGTTCCTTCGACAGCCTAGATTCACCCCTCCACTTT.